What follows describes a single TCR beta chain. This sample is drawn from a study of blood T cell repertoires in COVID-19. Study context: Samples came from the United States, Italy and Spain, spanning acute and convalescent COVID-19.

Using immunoSEQ multiplex PCR, the repertoire was profiled, and TCRdb retains in-frame clones only, with some absent. The data contain under 350,000 clones, 75% to 85% of them singletons. Germline CDR1 SGHTA, CDR2 FQGTGA. This CDR3 region has 14 residues. The trim removed 5 bases at V and 9 bases at J, leaving 9 bases unmatched. The V and J genes are TRBV7-3 and TRBJ2-1; 8 nucleotides line up with TRBD1. Sequenced material: peripheral blood. This TCR was recovered from a human donor in a cohort sampled during active COVID-19. As DNA, the CDR3 is TGTGCCAGCAGCGAAGGACAGGGAAGGGGTGAGCAGTTCTTC. This encodes CASSEGQGRGEQFF. The full variable domain, rest sourced from reference TRBV7-3 and TRBJ2-1, is GAGVSQTPSNKVTEKGKYVELRCDPISGHTALYWYRQSLGQGPEFLIYFQGTGAADDSGLPNDRFFAVRPEGSVSTLKIQRTERGDSAVYLCASSEGQGRGEQFFGPGTRLTVL.